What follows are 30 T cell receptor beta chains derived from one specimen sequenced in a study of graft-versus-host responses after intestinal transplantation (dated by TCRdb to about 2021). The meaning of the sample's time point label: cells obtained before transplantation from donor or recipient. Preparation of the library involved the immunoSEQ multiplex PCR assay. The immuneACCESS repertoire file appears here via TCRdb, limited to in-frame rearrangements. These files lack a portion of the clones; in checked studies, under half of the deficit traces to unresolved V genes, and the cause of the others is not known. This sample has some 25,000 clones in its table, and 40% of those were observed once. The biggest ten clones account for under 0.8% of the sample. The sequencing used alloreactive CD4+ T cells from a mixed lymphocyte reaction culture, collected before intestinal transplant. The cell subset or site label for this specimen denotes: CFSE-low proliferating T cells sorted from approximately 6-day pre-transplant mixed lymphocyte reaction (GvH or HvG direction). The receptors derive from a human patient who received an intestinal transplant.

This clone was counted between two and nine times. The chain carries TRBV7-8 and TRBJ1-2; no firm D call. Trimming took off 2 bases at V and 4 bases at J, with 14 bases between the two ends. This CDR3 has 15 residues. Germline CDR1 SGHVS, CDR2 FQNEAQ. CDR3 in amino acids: CASSLWAGFFYGYTF. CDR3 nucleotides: TGTGCCAGCAGCTTATGGGCAGGTTTCTTCTATGGCTACACCTTC.

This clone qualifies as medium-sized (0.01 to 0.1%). The CDR3 region is CASSYSNRLNTEAFF. Here the CDR3 DNA reads TGTGCCAGCAGTTACTCGAACAGGTTGAACACTGAAGCTTTCTTT. The genes are TRBV6-5 and TRBJ1-1; maybe TRBD1 (5 bases). This CDR3 contains 15 residues. With 0 bases removed from V and 0 bases from J, the gap between germline ends came to 8 bases. Looked up from germline, CDR1 is MNHEY and CDR2 is SVGAGI.

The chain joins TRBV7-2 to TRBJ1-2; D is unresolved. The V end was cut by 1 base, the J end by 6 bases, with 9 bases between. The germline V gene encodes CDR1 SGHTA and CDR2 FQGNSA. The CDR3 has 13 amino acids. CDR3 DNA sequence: TGTGCCAGCAGCTTAGTAGGCCAGGATGGCTACACCTTC. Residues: CASSLVGQDGYTF.

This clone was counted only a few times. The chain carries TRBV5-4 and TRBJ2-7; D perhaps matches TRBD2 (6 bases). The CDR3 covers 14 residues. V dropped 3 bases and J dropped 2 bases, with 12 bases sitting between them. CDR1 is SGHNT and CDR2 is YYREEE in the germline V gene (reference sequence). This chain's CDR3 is CASSSGLWAYEQYF. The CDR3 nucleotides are TGTGCCAGCAGCTCGGGACTCTGGGCCTACGAGCAGTACTTC. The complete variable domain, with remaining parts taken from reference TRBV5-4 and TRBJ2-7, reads ETGVTQSPTHLIKTRGQQVTLRCSSQSGHNTVSWYQQALGQGPQFIFQYYREEENGRGNFPPRFSGLQFPNYSSELNVNALELDDSALYLCASSSGLWAYEQYFGPGTRLTVT.

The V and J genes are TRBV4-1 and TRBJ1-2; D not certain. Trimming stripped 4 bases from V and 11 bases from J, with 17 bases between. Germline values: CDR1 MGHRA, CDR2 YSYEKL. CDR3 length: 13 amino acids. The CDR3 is CASSLLDRGGYTF. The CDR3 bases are TGCGCCAGCAGCCTCCTCGACCGTGGCGGGTACACCTTC.

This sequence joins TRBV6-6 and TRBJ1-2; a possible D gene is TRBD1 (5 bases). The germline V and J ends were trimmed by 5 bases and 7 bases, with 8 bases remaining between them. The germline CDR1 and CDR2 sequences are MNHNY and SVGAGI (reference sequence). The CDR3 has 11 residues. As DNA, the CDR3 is TGTGCCAGCAGTGTACAGGCTGGCTACACCTTC. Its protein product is CASSVQAGYTF.

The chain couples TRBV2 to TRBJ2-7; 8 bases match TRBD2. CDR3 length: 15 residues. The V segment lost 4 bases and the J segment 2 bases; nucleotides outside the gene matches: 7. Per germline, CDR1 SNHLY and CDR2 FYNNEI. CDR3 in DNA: TGTGCCAGCAGTGTGGTCGGGAGGGCCGCCTACGAGCAGTACTTC. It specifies CASSVVGRAAYEQYF.

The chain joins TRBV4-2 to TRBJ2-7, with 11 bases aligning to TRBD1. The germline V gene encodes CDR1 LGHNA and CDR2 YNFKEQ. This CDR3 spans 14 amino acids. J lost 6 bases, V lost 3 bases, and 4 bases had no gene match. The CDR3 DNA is TGTGCCAGCAGCCAGACCGGGACAGGGGGCGAGCAGTACTTC. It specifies CASSQTGTGGEQYF.

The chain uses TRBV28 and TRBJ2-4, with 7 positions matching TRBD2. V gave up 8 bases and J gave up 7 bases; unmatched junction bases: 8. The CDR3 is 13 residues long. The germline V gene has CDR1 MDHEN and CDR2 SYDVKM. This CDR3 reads CASHTGTMNIQYF. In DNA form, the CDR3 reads TGTGCCAGCCACACCGGGACTATGAACATTCAGTACTTC.

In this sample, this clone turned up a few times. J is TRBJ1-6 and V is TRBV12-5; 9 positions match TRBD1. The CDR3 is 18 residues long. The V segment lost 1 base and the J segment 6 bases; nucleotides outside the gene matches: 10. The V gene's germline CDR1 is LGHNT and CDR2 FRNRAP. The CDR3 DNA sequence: TGTGCTAGTGGTTTGGCCTATACCGGGACAGGGCCTAATTCACCCCTCCACTTT. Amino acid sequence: CASGLAYTGTGPNSPLHF. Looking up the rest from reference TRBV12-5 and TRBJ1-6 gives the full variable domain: DARVTQTPRHKVTEMGQEVTMRCQPILGHNTVFWYRQTMMQGLELLAYFRNRAPLDDSGMPKDRFSAEMPDATLATLKIQPSEPRDSAVYFCASGLAYTGTGPNSPLHFGNGTRLTVT.

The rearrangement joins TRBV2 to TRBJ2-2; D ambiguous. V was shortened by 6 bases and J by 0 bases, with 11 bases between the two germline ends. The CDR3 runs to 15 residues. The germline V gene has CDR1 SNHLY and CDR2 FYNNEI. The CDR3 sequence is CASSDTYPNTGELFF. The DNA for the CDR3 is TGTGCCAGCAGCGATACTTATCCGAACACCGGGGAGCTGTTTTTT.

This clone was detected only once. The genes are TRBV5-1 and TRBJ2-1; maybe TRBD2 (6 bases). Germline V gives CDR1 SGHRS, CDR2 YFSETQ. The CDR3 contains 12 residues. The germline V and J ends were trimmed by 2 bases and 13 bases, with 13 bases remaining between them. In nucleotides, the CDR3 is TGCGCCAGCAGCTTTGGTGCTAGCGCACAGTTCTTC. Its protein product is CASSFGASAQFF.

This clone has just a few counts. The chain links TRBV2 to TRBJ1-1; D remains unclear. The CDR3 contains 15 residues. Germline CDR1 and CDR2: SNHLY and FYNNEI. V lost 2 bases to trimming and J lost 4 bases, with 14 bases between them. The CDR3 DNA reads TGTGCCAGCAGTGAATTCGGCAGGTTCGGCACTGAAGCTTTCTTT. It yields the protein CASSEFGRFGTEAFF.

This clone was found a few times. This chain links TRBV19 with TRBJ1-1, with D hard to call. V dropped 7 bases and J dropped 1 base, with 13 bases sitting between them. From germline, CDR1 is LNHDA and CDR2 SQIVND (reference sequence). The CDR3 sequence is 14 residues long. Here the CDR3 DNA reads TGTGCCAGTACTCTAAGGCGGGGGAACACTGAAGCTTTCTTT. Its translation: CASTLRRGNTEAFF.

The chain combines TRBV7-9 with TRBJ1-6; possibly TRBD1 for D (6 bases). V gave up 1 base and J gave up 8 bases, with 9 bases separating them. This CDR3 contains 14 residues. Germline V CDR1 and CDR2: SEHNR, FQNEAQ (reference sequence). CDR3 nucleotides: TGTGCCAGCAGCTTAGGTCAGGGGTATTCACCCCTCCACTTT. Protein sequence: CASSLGQGYSPLHF.

DNA for the CDR3: TGCGCCAGCAGCTTGGGGGACAGGGCACTTTATGGCTACACCTTC. This gives the protein CASSLGDRALYGYTF. This chain joins TRBV5-1 and TRBJ1-2; the match to TRBD1 covers 9 bases. CDR3 size: 15 residues. Germline CDR1 is SGHRS and CDR2 is YFSETQ. Unmatched junction bases numbered 5, after V lost 0 bases and J lost 5 bases.

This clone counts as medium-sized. The CDR3 here is CASRPGQGAPGQPQHF. CDR3 DNA: TGTGCCAGCAGACCTGGACAGGGGGCGCCGGGACAGCCCCAGCATTTT. This chain joins TRBV6-6 and TRBJ1-5; 11 bases align to TRBD1. The ends lost 6 bases at V and 7 bases at J; junction bases unmatched: 11. This CDR3 region has 16 residues. In germline, CDR1 is MNHNY, CDR2 SVGAGI (reference sequence).

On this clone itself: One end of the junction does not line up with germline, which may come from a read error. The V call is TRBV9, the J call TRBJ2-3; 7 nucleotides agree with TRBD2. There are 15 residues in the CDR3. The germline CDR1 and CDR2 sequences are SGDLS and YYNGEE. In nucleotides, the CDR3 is TGTGCCAGCAGCGTAGGCGAGCGGGGCACATATACGCAGTATTTT. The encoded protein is CASSVGERGTYTQYF.

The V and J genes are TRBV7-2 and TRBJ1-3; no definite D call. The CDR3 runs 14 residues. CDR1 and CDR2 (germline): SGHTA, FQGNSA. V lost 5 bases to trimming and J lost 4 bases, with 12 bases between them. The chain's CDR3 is CASSLRFIGNTIYF. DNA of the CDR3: TGTGCCAGCAGCCTCAGGTTCATCGGAAACACCATATATTTT.

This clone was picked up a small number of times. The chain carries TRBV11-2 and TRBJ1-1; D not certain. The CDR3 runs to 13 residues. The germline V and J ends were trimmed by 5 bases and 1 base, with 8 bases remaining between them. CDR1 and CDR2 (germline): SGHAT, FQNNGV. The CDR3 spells CASSHSRNTEAFF. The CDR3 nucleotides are TGTGCCAGCAGCCACAGCAGGAACACTGAAGCTTTCTTT.

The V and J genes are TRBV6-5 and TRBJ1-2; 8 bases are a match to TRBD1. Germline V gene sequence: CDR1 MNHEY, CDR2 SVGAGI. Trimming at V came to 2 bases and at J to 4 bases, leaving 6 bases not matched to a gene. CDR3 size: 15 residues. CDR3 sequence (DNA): TGTGCCAGCAGTTACGCCCTTCAGGGGGCCTATGGCTACACCTTC. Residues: CASSYALQGAYGYTF.

CDR3 nucleotide sequence: TGTGCCAGCAGCTTAGGGACTTTCTCCTACGAGCAGTACTTC. It specifies CASSLGTFSYEQYF. This chain uses TRBV7-9 with TRBJ2-7, with D possibly TRBD2 on 5 matching bases. Germline V gene data show CDR1 as SEHNR and CDR2 as FQNEAQ (reference sequence). V was cut by 1 base and J by 0 bases, with 7 bases left in between. The CDR3 is made up of 14 amino acids.

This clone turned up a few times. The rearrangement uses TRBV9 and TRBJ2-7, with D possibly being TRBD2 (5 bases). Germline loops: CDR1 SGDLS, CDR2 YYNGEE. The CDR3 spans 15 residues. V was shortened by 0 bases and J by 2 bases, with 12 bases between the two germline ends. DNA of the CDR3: TGTGCCAGCAGCGTAGCTCCGGGGAAACCCTACGAGCAGTACTTC. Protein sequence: CASSVAPGKPYEQYF.

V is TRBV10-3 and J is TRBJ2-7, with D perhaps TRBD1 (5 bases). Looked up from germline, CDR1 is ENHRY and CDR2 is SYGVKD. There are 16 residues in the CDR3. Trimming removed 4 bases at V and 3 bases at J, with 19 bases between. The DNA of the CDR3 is TGTGCCATCAGTGGGTCGAGGAACAGGCTCGGCTACGAGCAGTACTTC. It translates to CAISGSRNRLGYEQYF.

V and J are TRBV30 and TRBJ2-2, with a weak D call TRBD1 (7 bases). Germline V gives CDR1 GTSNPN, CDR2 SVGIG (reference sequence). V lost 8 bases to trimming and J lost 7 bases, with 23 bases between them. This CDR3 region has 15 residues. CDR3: CAQEDRRGRSGELFF. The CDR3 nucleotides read TGTGCCCAAGAGGATCGGAGGGGGCGTAGCGGGGAGCTGTTTTTT. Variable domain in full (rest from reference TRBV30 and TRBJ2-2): SQTIHQWPATLVQPVGSPLSLECTVEGTSNPNLYWYRQAAGRGLQLLFYSVGIGQISSEVPQNLSASRPQDRQFILSSKKLLLSDSGFYLCAQEDRRGRSGELFFGEGSRLTVL.

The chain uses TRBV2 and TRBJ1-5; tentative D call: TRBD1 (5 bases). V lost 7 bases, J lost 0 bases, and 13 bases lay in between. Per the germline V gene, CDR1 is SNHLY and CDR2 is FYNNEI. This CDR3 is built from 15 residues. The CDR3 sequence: CASNTQGYSNQPQHF. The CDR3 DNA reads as TGTGCCAGCAATACCCAGGGCTATAGCAATCAGCCCCAGCATTTT.

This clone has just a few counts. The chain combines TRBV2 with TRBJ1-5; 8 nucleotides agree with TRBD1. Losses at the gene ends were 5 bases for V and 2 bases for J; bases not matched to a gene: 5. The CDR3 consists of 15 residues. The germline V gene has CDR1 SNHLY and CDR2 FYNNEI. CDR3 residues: CASSRMGQGNQPQHF. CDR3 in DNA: TGTGCCAGCAGTCGTATGGGACAGGGCAATCAGCCCCAGCATTTT. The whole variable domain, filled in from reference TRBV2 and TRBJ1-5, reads EPEVTQTPSHQVTQMGQEVILRCVPISNHLYFYWYRQILGQKVEFLVSFYNNEISEKSEIFDDQFSVERPDGSNFTLKIRSTKLEDSAMYFCASSRMGQGNQPQHFGDGTRLSIL.

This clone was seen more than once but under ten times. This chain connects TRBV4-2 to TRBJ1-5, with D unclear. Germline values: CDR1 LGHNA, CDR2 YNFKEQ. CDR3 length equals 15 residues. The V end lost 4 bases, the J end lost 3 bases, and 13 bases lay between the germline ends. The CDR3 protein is CASSPGYTANQPQHF. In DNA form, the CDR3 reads TGTGCCAGCAGCCCAGGATACACAGCCAATCAGCCCCAGCATTTT.

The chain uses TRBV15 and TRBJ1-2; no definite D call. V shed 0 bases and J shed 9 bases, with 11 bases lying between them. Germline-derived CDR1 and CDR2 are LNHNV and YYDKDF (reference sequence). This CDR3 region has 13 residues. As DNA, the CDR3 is TGTGCCACCAGCAGAGATGAGAGGGTCCGCTACACCTTC. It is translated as CATSRDERVRYTF.

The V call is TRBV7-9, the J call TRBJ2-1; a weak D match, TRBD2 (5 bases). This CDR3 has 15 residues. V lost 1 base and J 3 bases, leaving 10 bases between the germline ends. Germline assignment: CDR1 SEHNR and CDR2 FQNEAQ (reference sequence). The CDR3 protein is CASSLGLADYNEQFF. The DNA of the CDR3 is TGTGCCAGCAGCTTAGGGCTAGCCGACTACAATGAGCAGTTCTTC.